A selection of T cell receptor beta chains follows, all from one sample in a study of T cells after yellow fever vaccination. TCRdb processed the 5' RACE reads anew with MiXCR; each CDR3 protein has one entry. The sample lists roughly 150,000 distinct CDR3 sequences; around 6.3% were seen once. The starting material was CD4+ T cells sorted from PBMCs, obtained 10 days after the yellow fever booster vaccination. The source of these receptors is a man aged 30 to 45 who received the YFV17D yellow fever vaccine. CDR3s include the opening cysteine and the closing phenylalanine or tryptophan. The order of the fields is V gene, clone size, J gene, D gene, CDR3 length, CDR3 DNA, CDR3 protein. The D gene is left open where the match is weak. Clone size is shown for a subset of rows, as once, few, many or a class of expanded clone.

TRBV6-5	many	TRBJ2-1	TRBD2	17	TGTGCCGCGCGACTAGCGGGAGGGCCTGCCCGTAGGAATGAGCAGTTCTTC	CAARLAGGPARRNEQFF
TRBV3-1	-	TRBJ2-5	-	15	TGTGCCAGCAGCCATTTAGCGAAGGAGGCGTCGGCCCAGTACTTC	CASSHLAKEASAQYF
TRBV5-4	-	TRBJ1-6	TRBD1	13	TGTGCCAGCAGCGCTGACAGGGATGGACCCCTCCACTTT	CASSADRDGPLHF
TRBV7-6	many	TRBJ1-4	TRBD1	16	TGTGCCAGCAGCGCCCAGACAGGGCTTGGTGTTGAAAAACTGTTTTTT	CASSAQTGLGVEKLFF
TRBV15	few	TRBJ2-1	-	15	TGTGCCACCAGCGGACGGACGGGTTCCTACAATGAGCAGTTCTTC	CATSGRTGSYNEQFF
TRBV5-4	few	TRBJ2-1	TRBD2	16	TGTGCCAGCAGCTTGGGCGGGAGGGCCACCTACAATGAGCAGTTCTTC	CASSLGGRATYNEQFF
TRBV12-3/TRBV12-4	many	TRBJ2-2	-	15	TGTGCCAGCAGCAGCCTACAGGGGAACACCGGGGAGCTGTTTTTT	CASSSLQGNTGELFF
TRBV11-2	many	TRBJ2-1	-	15	TGTGCCAGCAGCATAAGGGTGGCCGCCGAGGGTGAGCAGTTCTTC	CASSIRVAAEGEQFF
TRBV12-3/TRBV12-4	many	TRBJ2-2	-	11	TGTGCCAGCACTCGGTTCGGGGAGCTGTTTTTT	CASTRFGELFF
TRBV9	few	TRBJ2-5	TRBD2	16	TGTGCCAGCAGCGTAGCTCCCGCGGGAGGCCAAGAGACCCAGTACTTC	CASSVAPAGGQETQYF
TRBV12-3/TRBV12-4	many	TRBJ2-5	TRBD2	16	TGTGCCAGCAGTTTTAGGGCCTCCGGGGGGAGAGAGACCCAGTACTTC	CASSFRASGGRETQYF
TRBV30	few	TRBJ2-2	-	15	TGTGCCTGGAGCCCCAGGGTCGTGGGCACCGGGGAGCTGTTTTTT	CAWSPRVVGTGELFF
TRBV12-3/TRBV12-4	many	TRBJ1-2	-	12	TGTGCCAGCAGTTTAACTCATTGGGGCTACACCTTC	CASSLTHWGYTF
TRBV14	-	TRBJ2-2	TRBD1	16	TGTGCCAGCAGCGCCGAGCGGACAGGGGACACCGGGGAGCTGTTTTTT	CASSAERTGDTGELFF
TRBV20-1	many	TRBJ2-1	-	15	TGCAGTGCTGTAGACATCCAAAGGCTCTACAATGAGCAGTTCTTC	CSAVDIQRLYNEQFF
TRBV2	few	TRBJ2-4	TRBD2	14	TGTGCCAGCAGGATCCTAGCGGGAATAAACATTCAGTACTTC	CASRILAGINIQYF
TRBV5-8	many	TRBJ2-2	-	15	TGTGCCAGCAGCTTAGAGGGACTGAGCACCGGGGAGCTGTTTTTT	CASSLEGLSTGELFF
TRBV12-3/TRBV12-4	few	TRBJ1-4	-	13	TGTGCCAGCAGCGGGACCTCTAATGAAAAACTGTTTTTT	CASSGTSNEKLFF
TRBV20-1	-	TRBJ2-5	-	13	TGCAGTGCAACGACGCCAGGGGCGGAGGACCAGTACTTC	CSATTPGAEDQYF
TRBV18	few	TRBJ2-7	TRBD2	13	TGTGCCAGCTCCGGGACTAGCGGCTACGAGCAGTACTTC	CASSGTSGYEQYF
TRBV18	-	TRBJ2-7	-	15	TGTGCCAGCTCACAAGGACAAACCAGTAATTACGAGCAGTACTTC	CASSQGQTSNYEQYF
TRBV27	many	TRBJ2-7	TRBD2	17	TGTGCCAGCAGTTCGATGGGGACTAGCAGAAGTTCCTACGAGCAGTACTTC	CASSSMGTSRSSYEQYF
TRBV4-2	-	TRBJ1-1	TRBD1	17	TGTGCCAGCAGCCAACCAGGCAGGGGGCGAATGAACACTGAAGCTTTCTTT	CASSQPGRGRMNTEAFF
TRBV4-3	-	TRBJ1-2	-	16	TGCGCCAGCAGCCAAGAGCTACGAGCTACTAACTATGGCTACACCTTC	CASSQELRATNYGYTF
TRBV29-1	many	TRBJ1-2	-	12	TGCAGCGTTGTCGGGGATTCGATCTTCTACACCTTC	CSVVGDSIFYTF
TRBV11-2	-	TRBJ2-3	-	17	TGTGCCAGCAGCATGAGGGACCGACGACTCCTCACAGATACGCAGTATTTT	CASSMRDRRLLTDTQYF
TRBV10-3	many	TRBJ2-1	TRBD2	15	TGTGCCATCAGCCCCAGACAGGGACTAGCCAATGAGCAGTTCTTC	CAISPRQGLANEQFF
TRBV5-1	-	TRBJ2-5	-	14	TGCGCCAGCAGCTTGGGTACAACTTTTGAGACCCAGTACTTC	CASSLGTTFETQYF
TRBV7-9	-	TRBJ1-2	-	13	TGTGCCAGCAGCTTTGGCATATCAGATGGCTACACCTTC	CASSFGISDGYTF
TRBV30	-	TRBJ1-4	-	16	TGTGCCTGGAGTTCCTCTAGGACTTCTACCTATGAAAAACTGTTTTTT	CAWSSSRTSTYEKLFF
TRBV3-1	many	TRBJ1-1	-	13	TGTGCCAGCAGCCACCGGCTGAACACTGAAGCTTTCTTT	CASSHRLNTEAFF
TRBV7-7	few	TRBJ2-3	-	13	TGTGCTAGCAGCTTGATGGTCACAGATACGCAGTATTTT	CASSLMVTDTQYF
TRBV9	many	TRBJ2-3	TRBD1	15	TGTGCCAGCAGCCCCGTGGACAGGGGTAGGGATACGCAGTATTTT	CASSPVDRGRDTQYF
TRBV20-1	-	TRBJ2-7	-	11	TGCAGTGCCAAGGTACCGTACGAGCAGTACTTC	CSAKVPYEQYF
TRBV20-1	many	TRBJ1-2	-	14	TGCAGTGCTAGTGATGGGGTTAACAGCTATGGCTACACCTTC	CSASDGVNSYGYTF
TRBV10-3	many	TRBJ2-2	TRBD2	15	TGTGCCACCATGACGGGACTAGCGTCTGGCGGGGAGCTGTTTTTT	CATMTGLASGGELFF
TRBV6-6	many	TRBJ2-3	-	13	TGTGCCAGCAGTTACTCTGGCGTCGATACGCAGTATTTT	CASSYSGVDTQYF
TRBV20-1	many	TRBJ2-6	TRBD1	17	TGCAGTGCTTATCCGGGACAGGGTTCCTCTGGGGCCAACGTCCTGACTTTC	CSAYPGQGSSGANVLTF
TRBV20-1	many	TRBJ2-1	-	11	TGCAGTGCTAGAGATGGTCGGGAGCAGTTCTTC	CSARDGREQFF
TRBV19	many	TRBJ2-2	-	15	TGTGCCAGTAGTATAGGCAGTGCGAACACCGGGGAGCTGTTTTTT	CASSIGSANTGELFF
TRBV14	many	TRBJ2-1	-	14	TGTGCCAGCAGCCAAGATCCAACCCGTCGGGAGCAGTTCTTC	CASSQDPTRREQFF
TRBV7-6	many	TRBJ2-7	-	13	TGTGCCAGCAGCTTATCTTCCAGGGACGAGCAGTACTTC	CASSLSSRDEQYF
TRBV5-1	many	TRBJ2-1	TRBD2	16	TGCGCCAGCAGCCTCCGGGGGGGCCTAATTGGCAATGAGCAGTTCTTC	CASSLRGGLIGNEQFF
TRBV11-1	few	TRBJ1-4	-	13	TGTGCCAGCAGCTTCGTAACTAATGAAAAACTGTTTTTT	CASSFVTNEKLFF
TRBV4-3	many	TRBJ2-3	TRBD2	15	TGCGCCAGCAGCCAGGGGGGGTCCTACACAGATACGCAGTATTTT	CASSQGGSYTDTQYF
TRBV28	many	TRBJ2-5	TRBD1	16	TGTGCCAGCAGTTCTTCATGGAACAGGGGGCAAGAGACCCAGTACTTC	CASSSSWNRGQETQYF